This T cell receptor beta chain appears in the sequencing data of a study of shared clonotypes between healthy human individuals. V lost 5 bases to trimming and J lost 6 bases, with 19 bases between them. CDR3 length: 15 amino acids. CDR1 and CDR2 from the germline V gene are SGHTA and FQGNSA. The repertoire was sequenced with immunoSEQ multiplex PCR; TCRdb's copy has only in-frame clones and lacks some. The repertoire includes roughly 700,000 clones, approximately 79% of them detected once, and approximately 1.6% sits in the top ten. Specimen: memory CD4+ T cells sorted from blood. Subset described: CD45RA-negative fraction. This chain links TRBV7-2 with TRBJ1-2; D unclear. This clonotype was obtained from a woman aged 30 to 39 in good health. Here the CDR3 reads CASSPRVLRSDGYTF. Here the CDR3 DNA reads TGTGCCAGCAGCCCCCGGGTCCTCCGGTCCGATGGCTACACCTTC. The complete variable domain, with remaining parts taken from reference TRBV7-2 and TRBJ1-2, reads GAGVSQSPSNKVTEKGKDVELRCDPISGHTALYWYRQSLGQGLEFLIYFQGNSAPDKSGLPSDRFSAERTGGSVSTLTIQRTQQEDSAVYLCASSPRVLRSDGYTFGSGTRLTVV.